The rows below give T cell receptor beta chains drawn from one sample of a study of cytomegalovirus exposure and HLA in healthy donors. Assay used: immunoSEQ multiplex PCR; TCRdb lists only in-frame clones, some missing. There are some 270,000 clones in the sample; 80% occur only once, and about 0.29% lies in the top ten. Sequenced sample: PBMCs. The receptor source for this set is a girl aged 2 to 10 in good health and CMV-seronegative. Both conserved end residues are part of each CDR3. The order of the fields is J gene, D gene, V gene, clone size, CDR3 DNA, CDR3 protein. The D gene is left open where the match is weak. Clone sizes are given selectively: once, few, many, or a class where the clone is expanded.

TRBJ2-7,-,TRBV9,-,TGTGCCAGCAGCGTATCCCCCAACTACGAGCAGTACTTC,CASSVSPNYEQYF
TRBJ1-5,-,TRBV2,-,TGTGCCAGCACAGGGCGAGGCAATCAGCCCCAGCATTTT,CASTGRGNQPQHF
TRBJ2-7,TRBD1,TRBV28,-,TGTGCCAGCACCACCCCAGGGGGCAGGTTCAACGAGCAGTACTTC,CASTTPGGRFNEQYF
TRBJ2-2,-,TRBV2,-,TGTGCCAGCAGTGAAGACGGAAGACGGGGGAACACCGGGGAGCTGTTTTTT,CASSEDGRRGNTGELFF
TRBJ2-4,-,TRBV7-9,-,TGTGCCAGCAGCTCAGCATCTAACATTCAGTACTTC,CASSSASNIQYF
TRBJ1-1,-,TRBV7-9,-,TGTGCCAGCAGCTGGAGCCATACGGGGACTGAAGCTTTCTTT,CASSWSHTGTEAFF
TRBJ1-6,TRBD1,TRBV27,few,TGTGCCAGCAGGGGGCAGGGGGCGAGTTATTCACCCCTCCACTTT,CASRGQGASYSPLHF
TRBJ2-5,TRBD1,TRBV19,-,TGTGCCAGTAGTATTGCCCACGGACAGGGGTGGGGAGAGACCCAGTACTTC,CASSIAHGQGWGETQYF
TRBJ2-1,-,TRBV7-3,-,TGTGCCAGCAGCTTAATATCACGGGATTTGGGTTACGAGCAGTTCTTC,CASSLISRDLGYEQFF
TRBJ1-1,TRBD1,TRBV19,-,TGTGCCAGTAGGAACAGGGGGAACACTGAAGCTTTCTTT,CASRNRGNTEAFF
TRBJ2-7,TRBD1,TRBV6-5,once,TGTGCCAGCAGCCACGGGACAGCCTCCTACGAGCAGTACTTC,CASSHGTASYEQYF
TRBJ2-2,TRBD2,TRBV6-9,few,TGTGCCAGCAGAAGCCAGTGGAAGCGGGACCACACCGGGGAGCTGTTTTTT,CASRSQWKRDHTGELFF
TRBJ1-4,-,TRBV4-2,-,TGTGCCAGCAGCCAAGCAGCACAGGGCGAAAAACTGTTTTTT,CASSQAAQGEKLFF
TRBJ2-1,-,TRBV9,-,TGTGCCAGCAGCGTAGGCGATGAGCAGTTCTTC,CASSVGDEQFF
TRBJ1-2,-,TRBV28,-,TGTGCCAGCAGGGGGCAGTCATTCTATGGCTACACCTTC,CASRGQSFYGYTF
TRBJ2-3,TRBD2,TRBV6-1,-,TGTGCCAGCAGCATGACTAGCGGGTTTGAACATACGCAGTATTTT,CASSMTSGFEHTQYF
TRBJ2-3,TRBD2,TRBV7-8,-,TGTGCCAGCAGCTTTCGATTGCCAGCGACTAGCGGGGAACTTGGAGATACGCAGTATTTT,CASSFRLPATSGELGDTQYF
TRBJ2-2,TRBD2,TRBV7-3,-,TGTGCCAGCAGCTTATCCGGACTAGCGATACCCGGGGAGCTGTTTTTT,CASSLSGLAIPGELFF
TRBJ1-1,-,TRBV4-1,once,TGCGCCAGCAGCCAAGTTTACGTAGACACTGAAGCTTTCTTT,CASSQVYVDTEAFF
TRBJ1-4,-,TRBV18,-,TGTGCCAGCTCACCACTCCAGGGGAAAACTAATGAAAAACTGTTTTTT,CASSPLQGKTNEKLFF
TRBJ2-7,TRBD1,TRBV6-6,once,TGTGCCAGCAGTTACCAAGTACAGGGGTCCGAGCAGTACTTC,CASSYQVQGSEQYF
TRBJ2-7,TRBD2,TRBV27,-,TGTGCCAGCAGTACGCTAGCGGGAGGAAGCGAGCAGTACTTC,CASSTLAGGSEQYF
TRBJ1-4,TRBD1,TRBV5-8,-,TGTGCCAGCAGCCCCGGGACAGGGGTTGAAAAACTGTTTTTT,CASSPGTGVEKLFF
TRBJ1-5,TRBD1,TRBV19,-,TGTGCCAGTACTGATCCCGGGACAGTCCCTAATCAGCCCCAGCATTTT,CASTDPGTVPNQPQHF
TRBJ2-5,-,TRBV11-2,-,TGTGCCAGCAGCCCACGTCACGGAGCAGCCACCCCCTTCGAGACCCAGTACTTC,CASSPRHGAATPFETQYF
TRBJ1-1,-,TRBV28,-,TGTGCCAGCACCTTCCCGGGAGCCGAAGCTTTCTTT,CASTFPGAEAFF
TRBJ1-1,TRBD1,TRBV14,once,TGTGCCAGCAGCAACCGGGACAGATATAAGAACACTGAAGCTTTCTTT,CASSNRDRYKNTEAFF
TRBJ1-2,TRBD1,TRBV6-1,-,TGTGCCAGCAGTGAGGCTTACCGGGACAGGGTTTATTTCGGTGGCTACACCTTC,CASSEAYRDRVYFGGYTF
TRBJ2-7,-,TRBV9,-,TGTGCCAGCAGCGCACTCTCTCGGACAGACCACTACGAGCAGTACTTC,CASSALSRTDHYEQYF
TRBJ2-1,-,TRBV29-1,-,TGCAGCGTTTCCGGGGATTACAATGAGCAGTTCTTC,CSVSGDYNEQFF
TRBJ1-2,-,TRBV6-5,-,TGTGCCAGCAGTACGACAGGCTATGGCTACACCTTC,CASSTTGYGYTF
TRBJ2-3,TRBD1,TRBV6-4,few,TGTGCCAGCAGACCCGGGACAGGGGGGGATACGCAGTATTTT,CASRPGTGGDTQYF
TRBJ2-7,TRBD1,TRBV7-6,-,TGTGCCAGCAGCTGGAACACAGGGGATTACGAGCAGTACTTC,CASSWNTGDYEQYF
TRBJ2-1,-,TRBV18,few,TGTGCCAGCTCACCACCGGAAGGGACATTGTCTTATGAGCAGTTCTTC,CASSPPEGTLSYEQFF
TRBJ2-5,-,TRBV6-1,-,TGTGCCAGCTGGAGGGCAGGGATACAAGAGACCCAGTACTTC,CASWRAGIQETQYF
TRBJ1-2,-,TRBV2,few,TGTGCCAGCAGTGAGGACAGTTTTGGCTACACCTTC,CASSEDSFGYTF
TRBJ1-1,-,TRBV2,once,TGTGCCAGCACAGGACAGAGCAACACTGAAGCTTTCTTT,CASTGQSNTEAFF
TRBJ2-7,-,TRBV2,-,TGTGCCAGCAGTGGCTTCACTAGCAAGAGAACCTACGAGCAGTACTTC,CASSGFTSKRTYEQYF
TRBJ1-1,-,TRBV27,-,TGTGCCAGCAGTTTATTCGGGAGGTCCACTGAAGCTTTCTTT,CASSLFGRSTEAFF
TRBJ1-5,-,TRBV7-8,-,TGTGCCAGCAGCCTCCGGGGGGGTAGCCAGCCCCAGCATTTT,CASSLRGGSQPQHF
TRBJ2-7,TRBD1,TRBV29-1,-,TGCAGCGTTGGGGACAGAGGGGGCTACGAGCAGTACTTC,CSVGDRGGYEQYF
TRBJ2-3,-,TRBV5-6,-,TGTGCCAGCACTGTATTCCCCAGGAACACAGATACGCAGTATTTT,CASTVFPRNTDTQYF
TRBJ2-1,-,TRBV27,-,TGTGCCAGCAAACTATATGGGGGCGATTCCTACAATGAGCAGTTCTTC,CASKLYGGDSYNEQFF
TRBJ2-1,TRBD1,TRBV27,-,TGTGCCAGCAGTTTCGGACAGGGGTATGAGCAGTTCTTC,CASSFGQGYEQFF
TRBJ1-2,TRBD1,TRBV18,few,TGTGCCAGCTCACCACCACGAGCAGACAGGGACCCGGTGGGCGACTATGGCTACACCTTC,CASSPPRADRDPVGDYGYTF
TRBJ2-1,TRBD2,TRBV7-6,few,TGTGCCAGCAGCCCGACTAGCTATGAGCAGTTCTTC,CASSPTSYEQFF
TRBJ2-1,TRBD2,TRBV27,-,TGTGCCAGTAAACCTCCCGGGACTACCAATGAGCAGTTCTTC,CASKPPGTTNEQFF
TRBJ2-1,TRBD1,TRBV18,-,TGTGCCAGCTCACCCCTCGGGACAGGGGGCAATGAGCAGTTCTTC,CASSPLGTGGNEQFF
TRBJ1-2,-,TRBV5-4,few,TGTGCCAGCAGCTTGGCCAGGTCAGGGGTCTATGGCTACACCTTC,CASSLARSGVYGYTF
TRBJ1-2,-,TRBV5-5,-,TGTGCCAGCACTCCTAGCGCGGCTAACTATGGCTACACCTTC,CASTPSAANYGYTF
TRBJ2-7,-,TRBV6-5,-,TGTGCCAGCAGTTATGGACTGTCGGGTGAGCAGTACTTC,CASSYGLSGEQYF
TRBJ1-1,-,TRBV28,-,TGTGCCAGCAGTTTATTATACAGGGATGAAGCTTTCTTT,CASSLLYRDEAFF
TRBJ2-3,TRBD2,TRBV6-5,-,TGTGCCAGCAGTTACGGACTAGCGGTGGCCACAGATACGCAGTATTTT,CASSYGLAVATDTQYF
TRBJ2-7,-,TRBV4-2,-,TGTGCCAGCAGCCAAGTCTCGTCCCACGAGCAGTACTTC,CASSQVSSHEQYF
TRBJ2-7,-,TRBV28,-,TGTGCCAGCAGAGACTCTATCGGCGGGACTTACGAGCAGTACTTC,CASRDSIGGTYEQYF
TRBJ2-1,TRBD2,TRBV27,once,TGTGCCAGCAGTTTTGGCGGGAGGAACCAACAATTCTTC,CASSFGGRNQQFF
TRBJ2-7,-,TRBV7-9,-,TGTGCCAGCAGCTTAGAAGGAGTCGACGAGCAGTACTTC,CASSLEGVDEQYF
TRBJ2-1,-,TRBV29-1,-,TGCAGCGTTGAGTACCGGTTCAATGAGCAGTTCTTC,CSVEYRFNEQFF